Here is one T cell receptor (beta chain) with its context. What it binds is not known. This same CDR3 is encoded by further DNA sequences in the sample. The entry originates in a study of cytomegalovirus exposure and HLA in healthy donors. A multiplex PCR was run with 60 Vbeta primers and 13 Jbeta primers. Produced via immunoSEQ multiplex PCR; TCRdb's table is partial and in-frame only. The repertoire holds 200,000 to 250,000 clones, approximately 84% seen once, with 0.5% to 0.7% in the top ten. This CDR3 spans 13 amino acids. V lost 4 bases and J 0 bases, leaving 6 bases between the germline ends. Germline CDR1 SNHLY, CDR2 FYNNEI. Regarding the study as a whole: What was likely a sequencing artifact was a cluster of highly shared sequence variants. In terms of immune exposure information, only CMV serostatus was available. A later analysis linked about 17,000 TCR beta sequences to HLA alleles at 0.05 false discovery rate.

Sequenced sample: PBMCs. The rearrangement joins TRBV2 to TRBJ1-1; no definite D call. The receptor comes from a woman between 40 and 55 years old in good health and CMV-seronegative. CDR3 DNA: TGTGCCAGCAGTGTACTGCTGAACACTGAAGCTTTCTTT. The encoded protein is CASSVLLNTEAFF.